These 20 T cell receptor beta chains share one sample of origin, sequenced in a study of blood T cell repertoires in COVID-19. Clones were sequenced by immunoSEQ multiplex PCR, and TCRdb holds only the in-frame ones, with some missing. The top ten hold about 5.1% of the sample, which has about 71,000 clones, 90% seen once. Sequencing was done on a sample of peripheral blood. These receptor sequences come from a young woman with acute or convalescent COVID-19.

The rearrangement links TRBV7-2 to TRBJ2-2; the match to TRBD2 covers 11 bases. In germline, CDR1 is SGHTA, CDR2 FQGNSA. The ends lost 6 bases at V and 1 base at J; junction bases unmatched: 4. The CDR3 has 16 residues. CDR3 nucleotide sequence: TGTGCCAGCAGATCTCTAGCGGGAGGGAACACCGGGGAGCTGTTTTTT. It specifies CASRSLAGGNTGELFF.

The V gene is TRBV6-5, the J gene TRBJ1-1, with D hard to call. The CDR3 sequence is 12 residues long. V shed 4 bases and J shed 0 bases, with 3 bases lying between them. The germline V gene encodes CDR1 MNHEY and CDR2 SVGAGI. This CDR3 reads CASSSMNTEAFF. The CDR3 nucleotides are TGTGCCAGCAGTTCAATGAACACTGAAGCTTTCTTT.

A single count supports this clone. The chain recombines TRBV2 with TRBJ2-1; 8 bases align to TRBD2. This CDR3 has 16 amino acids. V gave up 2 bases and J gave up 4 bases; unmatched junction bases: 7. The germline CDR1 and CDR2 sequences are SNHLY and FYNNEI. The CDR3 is CASSEFPGGAYNEQFF. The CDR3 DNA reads TGTGCCAGCAGTGAATTCCCGGGGGGGGCGTACAATGAGCAGTTCTTC.

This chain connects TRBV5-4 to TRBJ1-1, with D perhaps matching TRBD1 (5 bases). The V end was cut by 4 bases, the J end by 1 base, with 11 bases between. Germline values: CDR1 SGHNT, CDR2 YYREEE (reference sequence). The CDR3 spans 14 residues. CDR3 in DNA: TGTGCCAGCAGCCTGGGACTTCAGAACACTGAAGCTTTCTTT. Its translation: CASSLGLQNTEAFF.

Here the CDR3 reads CASSLQGTVYEQYF. The CDR3 region has the DNA TGTGCCAGCAGCCTGCAGGGTACGGTCTACGAGCAGTACTTC. The V call is TRBV13, the J call TRBJ2-7, with D possibly matching TRBD1 (5 bases). The CDR3 is made up of 14 amino acids. The germline V gene has CDR1 PRHDT and CDR2 FYEKMQ (reference sequence). Between the trimmed V and J ends, which lost 5 bases and 3 bases, there was a span of 14 bases.

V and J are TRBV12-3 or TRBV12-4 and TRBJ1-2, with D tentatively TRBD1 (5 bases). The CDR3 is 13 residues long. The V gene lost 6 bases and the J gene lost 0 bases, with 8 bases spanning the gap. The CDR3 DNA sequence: TGTGCCAGCAGCCCGGGGGCTAACTATGGCTACACCTTC. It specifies CASSPGANYGYTF.

CDR3 loop: CASSKRQGPYEQYF. The CDR3 DNA reads TGCGCCAGCAGCAAAAGACAGGGGCCCTACGAGCAGTACTTC. The rearrangement links TRBV5-1 to TRBJ2-7; 8 bases line up with TRBD1. Germline lookup yields CDR1 SGHRS and CDR2 YFSETQ. Trimming cost V 4 bases and J 2 bases; bases outside gene matches: 5. This CDR3 comprises 14 residues.

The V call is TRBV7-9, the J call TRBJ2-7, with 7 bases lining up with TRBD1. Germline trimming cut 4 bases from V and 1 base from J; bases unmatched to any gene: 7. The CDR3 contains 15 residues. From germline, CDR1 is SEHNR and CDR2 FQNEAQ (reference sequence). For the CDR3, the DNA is TGTGCCAGCAGCTCGAGACAGGGCGGTTCCTACGAGCAGTACTTC. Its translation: CASSSRQGGSYEQYF.

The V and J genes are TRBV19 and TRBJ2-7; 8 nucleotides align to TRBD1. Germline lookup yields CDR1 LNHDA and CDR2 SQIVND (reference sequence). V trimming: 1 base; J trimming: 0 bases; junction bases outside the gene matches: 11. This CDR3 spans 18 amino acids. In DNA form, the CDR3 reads TGTGCCAGTAGTATAGTATTATCGGGACAGGAGTACTCCTACGAGCAGTACTTC. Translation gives CASSIVLSGQEYSYEQYF. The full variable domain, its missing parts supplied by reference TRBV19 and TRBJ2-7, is DGGITQSPKYLFRKEGQNVTLSCEQNLNHDAMYWYRQDPGQGLRLIYYSQIVNDFQKGDIAEGYSVSREKKESFPLTVTSAQKNPTAFYLCASSIVLSGQEYSYEQYFGPGTRLTVT.

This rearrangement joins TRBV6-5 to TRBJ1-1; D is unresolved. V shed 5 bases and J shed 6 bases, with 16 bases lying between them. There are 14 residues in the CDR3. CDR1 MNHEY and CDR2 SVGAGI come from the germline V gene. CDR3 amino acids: CASSTTRSGSEAFF. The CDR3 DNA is TGTGCCAGCAGTACAACCCGTTCTGGCTCTGAAGCTTTCTTT.

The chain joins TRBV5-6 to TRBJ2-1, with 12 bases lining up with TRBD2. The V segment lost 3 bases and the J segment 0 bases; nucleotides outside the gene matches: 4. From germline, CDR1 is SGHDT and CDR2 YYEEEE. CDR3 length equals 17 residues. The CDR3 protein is CASSSRTSGNSYNEQFF. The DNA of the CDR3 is TGTGCCAGCAGCTCACGGACTAGCGGGAACTCCTACAATGAGCAGTTCTTC.

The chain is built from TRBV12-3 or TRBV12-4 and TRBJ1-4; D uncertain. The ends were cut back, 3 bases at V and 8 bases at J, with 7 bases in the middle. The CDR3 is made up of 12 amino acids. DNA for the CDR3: TGTGCCAGCAGTTTTGCGGGGGAAAAACTGTTTTTT. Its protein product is CASSFAGEKLFF.

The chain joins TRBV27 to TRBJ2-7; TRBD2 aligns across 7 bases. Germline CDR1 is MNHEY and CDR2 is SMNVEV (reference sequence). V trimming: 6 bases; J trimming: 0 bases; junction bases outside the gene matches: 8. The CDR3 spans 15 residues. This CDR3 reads CASRGGFGSSYEQYF. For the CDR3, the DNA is TGTGCCAGCAGGGGGGGGTTCGGAAGCTCCTACGAGCAGTACTTC.

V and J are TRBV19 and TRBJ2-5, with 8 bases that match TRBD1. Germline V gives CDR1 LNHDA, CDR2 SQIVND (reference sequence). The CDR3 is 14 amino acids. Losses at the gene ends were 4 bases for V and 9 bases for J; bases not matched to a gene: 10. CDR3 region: CASSTDREATAQYF. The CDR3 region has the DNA TGTGCCAGTAGTACGGACAGGGAAGCTACGGCCCAGTACTTC.

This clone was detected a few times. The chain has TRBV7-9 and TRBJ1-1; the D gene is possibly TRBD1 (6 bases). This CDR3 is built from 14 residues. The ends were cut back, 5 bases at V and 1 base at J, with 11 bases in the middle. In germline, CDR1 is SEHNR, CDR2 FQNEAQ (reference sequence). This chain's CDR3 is CASSTTGKNTEAFF. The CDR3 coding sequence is TGTGCCAGCAGCACGACAGGAAAGAACACTGAAGCTTTCTTT.

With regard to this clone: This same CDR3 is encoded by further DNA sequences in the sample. The CDR3 here is CASSDGASDEQYF. DNA for the CDR3: TGTGCCAGCAGCGACGGTGCGAGCGACGAGCAGTACTTC. The chain joins TRBV11-2 to TRBJ2-7, with unresolved D. The CDR3 is made up of 13 amino acids. Germline CDR1 is SGHAT and CDR2 is FQNNGV. Deletions cut 5 bases from V and 5 bases from J, with 13 bases between.

CDR3 sequence (DNA): TGCGCCAGCAGCTTGGTTTTGGGGGCCACTAACACTGAAGCTTTCTTT. It specifies CASSLVLGATNTEAFF. This chain uses TRBV5-1 with TRBJ1-1, with TRBD1 as a possible D gene (6 bases). V shed 0 bases and J shed 2 bases, with 14 bases lying between them. The CDR3 covers 16 residues. The V gene's germline CDR1 is SGHRS and CDR2 YFSETQ.

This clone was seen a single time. CDR3 protein: CASSSGLRAGEQYF. The DNA for the CDR3 is TGTGCCAGCAGCTCGGGACTTCGGGCGGGAGAGCAGTACTTC. This chain joins TRBV7-2 and TRBJ2-7; weak D call: TRBD2 (6 bases). CDR3 length: 14 residues. Trimming cost V 4 bases and J 7 bases, with 17 bases left between them. Germline V gene sequence: CDR1 SGHTA, CDR2 FQGNSA.

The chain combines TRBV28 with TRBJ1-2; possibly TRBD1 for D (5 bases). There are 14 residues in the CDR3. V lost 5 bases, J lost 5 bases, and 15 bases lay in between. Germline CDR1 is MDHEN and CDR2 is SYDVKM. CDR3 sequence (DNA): TGTGCCAGCAGTGATGACAGCCGTGCGTATGGCTACACCTTC. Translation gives CASSDDSRAYGYTF.

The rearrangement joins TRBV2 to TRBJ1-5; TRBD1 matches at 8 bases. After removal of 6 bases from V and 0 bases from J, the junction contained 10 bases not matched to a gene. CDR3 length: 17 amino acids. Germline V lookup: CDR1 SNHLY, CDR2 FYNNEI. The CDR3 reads CASRGQDPVHSNQPQHF. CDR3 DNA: TGTGCCAGCAGGGGACAGGACCCTGTGCATAGCAATCAGCCCCAGCATTTT. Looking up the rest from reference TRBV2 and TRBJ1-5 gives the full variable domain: EPEVTQTPSHQVTQMGQEVILRCVPISNHLYFYWYRQILGQKVEFLVSFYNNEISEKSEIFDDQFSVERPDGSNFTLKIRSTKLEDSAMYFCASRGQDPVHSNQPQHFGDGTRLSIL.